This T cell receptor beta chain appears in the sequencing data of a study of vaccination effects on CD4 cells after COVID-19. For the study at large: ViraFEST expansion of antigen-specific CD4+ T cells with viral peptide pools preceded sequencing. Findings and limits, study-wide: Marked clonal contraction was seen in infection- and vaccine-induced clones late after vaccination. The authors studied few convalescent patients and collected no early post-infection timepoints.

The CDR3 spans 16 residues. Germline V CDR1 and CDR2: SGHAT, FQNNGV. Deletions cut 5 bases from V and 16 bases from J, with 30 bases between. The culture ran for roughly ten days before CD4+ T cells were isolated. A half-volume exchange with IL-2 medium occurred on days 3 and 7. About this clone: The antigen is unknown.

Profiled with immunoSEQ multiplex PCR; TCRdb holds only in-frame clones, not every one. The data show 70,000 or so clones, with 77% seen just once and around 2% held by the top ten. The chain is built from TRBV11-2 and TRBJ2-4; perhaps TRBD2 as D (7 bases). Material: CD4+ T cells from PBMCs cultured without peptide, obtained before COVID-19 vaccination. The TCR originated in a human donor who received a COVID-19 vaccine. The CDR3 region is CASSRGASVLQDFVYF. The CDR3 coding sequence is TGTGCCAGCAGCCGGGGGGCTAGCGTACTTCAAGACTTTGTTTACTTC.